The 5 T cell receptor beta chains below all came from one sample that was sequenced in a study of shared clonotypes between healthy human individuals. Assay used: immunoSEQ multiplex PCR; TCRdb lists only in-frame clones, some missing. Of 75,000 to 100,000 clones in the sample, roughly half were seen once. Sequencing input: PBMCs. The receptors derive from a woman in her forties in good health. Some clones in this sample may be carry-over from other donors' samples.

For this clone: This likely traces to a read error, being one base from a far larger clone. This rearrangement joins TRBV29-1 to TRBJ2-5, with a possible D match to TRBD2 (6 bases). Trimming took 8 bases from V and 1 from J, leaving 17 bases between them. Germline-derived CDR1 and CDR2 are SQVTM and ANQGSEA. The length of the CDR3 is 14 residues. CDR3 coding DNA: TGCAGCCCACTCCCCGGGGGATCCCAAGAGACCCAGTACTTC. Protein: CSPLPGGSQETQYF.

This clone occurred many times. Written as DNA, the CDR3 is TGTGCCAGCTCACCAGGGAGTCGGCTCGAGGCCTATGGCTACACCTTC. Protein sequence: CASSPGSRLEAYGYTF. The V call is TRBV18, the J call TRBJ1-2; D is unresolved. Deletions cut 2 bases from V and 4 bases from J, with 17 bases between. Germline V gene data show CDR1 as KGHSH and CDR2 as LQKENI. This CDR3 has 16 residues.

CDR3 nucleotide sequence: TGCGCCAGCAGCACGGGACAGGGAACGGGTGAAGCTTTCTTT. Encoded protein: CASSTGQGTGEAFF. The rearrangement links TRBV5-1 to TRBJ1-1, with 9 bases matching TRBD1. The CDR3 is 14 residues long. Germline V lookup: CDR1 SGHRS, CDR2 YFSETQ. The V and J ends lost 4 bases and 7 bases, in that order; junction bases with no gene match: 8.

This chain connects TRBV29-1 to TRBJ2-1; D is ambiguous. The V end lost 7 bases, the J end lost 7 bases, and 17 bases lay between the germline ends. The CDR3 is made up of 13 amino acids. Looked up from germline, CDR1 is SQVTM and CDR2 is ANQGSEA. In DNA, the CDR3 is TGCAGCGCCTCCGTATCAGTGATGAATGAGCAGTTCTTC. Protein sequence: CSASVSVMNEQFF.

The chain employs TRBV27 and TRBJ1-4; D gene uncertain. The CDR3 has 15 amino acids. Germline CDR1 and CDR2: MNHEY and SMNVEV (reference sequence). V was shortened by 2 bases and J by 8 bases, with 15 bases between the two germline ends. Here the CDR3 reads CASSLRVSGGEKLFF. The CDR3 nucleotides read TGTGCCAGCAGTTTACGAGTTTCCGGCGGGGAAAAACTGTTTTTT.